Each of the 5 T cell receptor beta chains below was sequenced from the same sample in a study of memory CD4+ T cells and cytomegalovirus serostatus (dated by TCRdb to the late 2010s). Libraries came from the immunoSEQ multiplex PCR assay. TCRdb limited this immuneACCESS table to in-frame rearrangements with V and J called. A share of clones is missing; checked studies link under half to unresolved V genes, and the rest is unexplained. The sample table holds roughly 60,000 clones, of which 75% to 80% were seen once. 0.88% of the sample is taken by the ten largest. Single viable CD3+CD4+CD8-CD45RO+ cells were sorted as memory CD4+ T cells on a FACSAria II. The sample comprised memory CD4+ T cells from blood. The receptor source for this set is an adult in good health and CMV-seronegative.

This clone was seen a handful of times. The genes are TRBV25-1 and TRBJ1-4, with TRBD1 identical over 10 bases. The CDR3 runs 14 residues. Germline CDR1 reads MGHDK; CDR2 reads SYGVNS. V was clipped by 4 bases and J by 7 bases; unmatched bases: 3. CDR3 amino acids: CASSVGDRGEKLFF. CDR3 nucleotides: TGTGCCAGCAGTGTAGGGGACAGGGGTGAAAAACTGTTTTTT.

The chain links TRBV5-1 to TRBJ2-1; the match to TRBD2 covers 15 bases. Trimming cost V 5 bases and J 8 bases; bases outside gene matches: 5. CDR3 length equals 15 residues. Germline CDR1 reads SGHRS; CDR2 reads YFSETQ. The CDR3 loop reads CASRVGTSGRYEQFF. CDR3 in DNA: TGCGCCAGCAGGGTCGGGACTAGCGGGAGGTATGAGCAGTTCTTC.

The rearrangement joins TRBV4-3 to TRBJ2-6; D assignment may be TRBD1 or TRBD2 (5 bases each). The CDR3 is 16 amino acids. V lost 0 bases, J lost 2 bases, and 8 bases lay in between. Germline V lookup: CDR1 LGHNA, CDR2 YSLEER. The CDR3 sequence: CASSQEMGAGANVLTF. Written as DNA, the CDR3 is TGCGCCAGCAGCCAAGAGATGGGGGCTGGGGCCAACGTCCTGACTTTC.

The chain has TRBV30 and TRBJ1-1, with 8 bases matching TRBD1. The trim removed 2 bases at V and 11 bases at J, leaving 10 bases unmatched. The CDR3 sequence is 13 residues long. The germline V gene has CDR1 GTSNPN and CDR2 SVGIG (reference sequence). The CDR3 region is CAWSSPDRERAFF. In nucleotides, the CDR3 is TGTGCCTGGAGTTCCCCGGACAGGGAACGCGCTTTCTTT. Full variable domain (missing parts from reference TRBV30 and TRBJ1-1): SQTIHQWPATLVQPVGSPLSLECTVEGTSNPNLYWYRQAAGRGLQLLFYSVGIGQISSEVPQNLSASRPQDRQFILSSKKLLLSDSGFYLCAWSSPDRERAFFGQGTRLTVV.

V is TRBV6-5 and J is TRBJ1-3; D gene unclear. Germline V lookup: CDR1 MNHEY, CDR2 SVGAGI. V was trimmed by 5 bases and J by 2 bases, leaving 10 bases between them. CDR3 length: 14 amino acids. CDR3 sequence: CASSLQNTGNTIYF. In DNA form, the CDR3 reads TGTGCCAGCAGTCTTCAGAACACTGGAAACACCATATATTTT.